This T cell receptor (beta chain) is drawn from a study of beta chain features in type 1 diabetes. Points from the study as a whole: Shortening of TCRB CDR3s, moderate but significant, appeared in all four CD4+ subsets of Type 1 diabetes patients. In comparison with healthy donors, patients had naive, central memory and Treg TCRB repertoires that appeared more similar.

A note on this clone: What it binds is unknown.

Stem cell-like memory, regulatory, central memory and naive CD4+ cells were sorted via CD45RO/CCR7/CD25/CD127/CD95/CD27. The authors reverse transcribed all of the isolated RNA, so sequencing captured expressed TCRB transcripts. The protocol was immunoSEQ multiplex PCR, while the TCRdb copy is restricted to in-frame clones and leaves out a portion. Of more than 250,000 clones listed, around 21% are singletons. The CDR3 runs 14 residues. Per the germline V gene, CDR1 is SGHTA and CDR2 is FQGNSA. The V end lost 1 base, the J end lost 3 bases, and 7 bases lay between the germline ends. The clonotype was recovered from a woman between 40 and 55 years old with type 1 diabetes. The V call is TRBV7-2, the J call TRBJ1-5; D not resolved. What was sequenced was naive CD4+ T cells from blood. As DNA, the CDR3 is TGTGCCAGCAGCTTAGGTTATCCCAATCAGCCCCAGCATTTT. This gives the protein CASSLGYPNQPQHF.